This passage covers 6 T cell receptor beta chains from one sample sequenced in a study of graft-versus-host responses after intestinal transplantation. Their specific antigens are unknown. TCRdb's table, derived via immunoSEQ multiplex PCR, lists solely in-frame clones and lacks some. The table shows around 67,000 clones, with nearly 85% occurring only once. The sample was unstimulated CD4+ T cells sorted from spleen or lymph node cells, taken before transplant. The receptors shown here come from a human donor who was the organ donor for an intestinal transplant.

J is TRBJ2-5 and V is TRBV25-1; D possibly corresponds to TRBD1 (5 bases). The CDR3 has 16 residues. V was cut by 3 bases and J by 2 bases, with 16 bases left in between. From germline, CDR1 is MGHDK and CDR2 SYGVNS. The CDR3 bases are TGTGCCAGCAGTGATCCGCTCCTGCCAGGGCAAGAGACCCAGTACTTC. Translated, it gives CASSDPLLPGQETQYF.

This clone was picked up one time. V gene TRBV6-5 combines with J gene TRBJ2-3; 10 bases are a match to TRBD2. V lost 5 bases to trimming and J lost 3 bases; unmatched junction nucleotides: 5. Germline V gene sequence: CDR1 MNHEY, CDR2 SVGAGI. The CDR3 sequence is 15 residues long. This CDR3 reads CASSKRGGSTDTQYF. The CDR3 nucleotides read TGTGCCAGCAGTAAGCGGGGGGGCTCGACAGATACGCAGTATTTT.

This chain joins TRBV2 and TRBJ2-1; TRBD2 is a possible D gene (6 bases). The ends were cut back, 6 bases at V and 7 bases at J, with 13 bases in the middle. There are 13 residues in the CDR3. Germline CDR1 is SNHLY and CDR2 is FYNNEI. The CDR3 DNA reads as TGTGCCAGCAGCGGGGGTTTCGGAAATGAGCAGTTCTTC. This translates into CASSGGFGNEQFF.

The chain combines TRBV11-2 with TRBJ1-6; TRBD1 might be the D (5 bases). The CDR3 extends over 19 amino acids. Trimming took 1 base from V and 11 from J, leaving 27 bases between them. CDR1 SGHAT and CDR2 FQNNGV come from the germline V gene. CDR3 sequence (DNA): TGTGCCAGCAGCTTAGGGAACAGGCGCCCGGCGAAGACAAACCCACCCCTCCACTTT. Residues: CASSLGNRRPAKTNPPLHF.

CDR3: CASRAIKAGVNTDTQYF. Here the CDR3 DNA reads TGTGCCAGCCGCGCGATAAAAGCGGGGGTGAACACAGATACGCAGTATTTT. This rearrangement joins TRBV9 to TRBJ2-3; 8 bases map to TRBD2. In germline, CDR1 is SGDLS, CDR2 YYNGEE. The CDR3 has 17 residues. The J segment lost 2 bases and the V segment lost 7 bases, leaving 15 bases of the junction unmatched.

The chain joins TRBV9 to TRBJ2-3; 7 bases line up with TRBD1. V dropped 1 base and J dropped 3; count of bases not matched to a gene: 8. Germline lookup yields CDR1 SGDLS and CDR2 YYNGEE. The CDR3 loop spans 16 amino acids. CDR3 in amino acids: CASSVTQGFGTDTQYF. CDR3 bases: TGTGCCAGCAGCGTAACACAGGGGTTTGGTACAGATACGCAGTATTTT.